This TCR beta chain was sequenced during a study of shared clonotypes between healthy human individuals. The healthy adult donors were HIV-negative and reported no recent acute infections or vaccinations. Over several immunoSEQ plates, each subset's genomic DNA was distributed in even portions. Using immunoSEQ multiplex PCR, the repertoire was profiled, and TCRdb retains in-frame clones only, with some absent. The sample holds around 480,000 clones, 75% to 80% seen once. V was pared by 1 base and J by 2 bases, with 9 bases between. Germline assignment: CDR1 SGHAT and CDR2 FQNNGV. The CDR3 extends over 16 amino acids.

The chain recombines TRBV11-2 with TRBJ2-6; tentatively, D is TRBD1 (5 bases). Sequencing input: PBMCs. This TCR came from a woman aged 40 to 50 in good health. Some clones in this sample may be carry-over from other donors' samples. The CDR3 DNA reads as TGTGCCAGCAGCTTAGTATTGGGGCCTGGGGCCAACGTCCTGACTTTC. Translating gives CASSLVLGPGANVLTF.